Listed below are T cell receptor beta chains from one sample, sequenced in a study of Graves' ophthalmopathy and Graves' hyperthyroidism. TCRdb used MiXCR to reprocess the multiplex PCR reads, holding one entry per CDR3 protein. Of about 390,000 distinct CDR3 sequences in the sample, about a sixth were seen once. Input material: peripheral blood. Receptors were obtained from an adult woman with stable Graves' hyperthyroidism. The conserved cysteine and the conserved F or W are not part of the CDR3 here. Clone size is shown for a subset of rows, as once, few, many or a class of expanded clone.

>TRBJ1-1|11|.|TRBV28
ASIPRVADEAF
>TRBJ2-7|13|many|TRBV20-1
SARVQGGGSYEQY
>TRBJ2-5|13|many|TRBV4-2
ASSQVGSYQETQY
>TRBJ1-2|15|many|TRBV6-4
ASSRSTPGQSNYGYT
>TRBJ2-5|14|.|TRBV6-1
ASSEAQDGPKETQY
>TRBJ2-6|15|many|TRBV12-5
ASAPGQGYSGANVLT
>TRBJ1-2|13|many|TRBV4-3
ASSQDQRANYGYT
>TRBJ1-5|12|many|TRBV5-6
ASSTRGRGQPQH
>TRBJ2-7|13|many|TRBV7-8
ASGFRGPSSYEQY
>TRBJ1-2|12|.|TRBV7-2
ASSLVFGDSGYT
>TRBJ2-5|11|many|TRBV2
ASSDRYQETQY
>TRBJ2-7|11|many|TRBV19
ASSSGTGREQY
>TRBJ2-7|12|many|TRBV4-1
ASSQGSNSYEQY
>TRBJ1-1|13|many|TRBV5-1
ASSPSGQRNTEAF
>TRBJ2-7|13|many|TRBV19
ASSGRGASHYEQY
>TRBJ1-1|12|many|TRBV29-1
SAHYSGRNTEAF
>TRBJ2-7|12|many|TRBV28
ASSFKGQVHEQY
>TRBJ2-2|12|many|TRBV4-1
ASSLTANTGELF
>TRBJ2-7|11|many|TRBV6-1
ASYRESLYEQY
>TRBJ2-7|12|many|TRBV5-1
ASSLGYHDYEQY
>TRBJ2-7|14|many|TRBV12-3/TRBV12-4
ASRPHPGQGAYEQY
>TRBJ2-7|14|many|TRBV10-3
AISESKLGLAYEQY
>TRBJ2-7|13|many|TRBV28
ASSVPGVLTYEQY
>TRBJ2-4|14|.|TRBV4-3
ASSQDLWGAVNIQY
>TRBJ2-5|14|many|TRBV7-9
ASSPPRGDTQETQY
>TRBJ1-1|12|many|TRBV3-1
ASSQGHRNTEAF
>TRBJ1-6|12|many|TRBV27
ASAPLGLNSPLH
>TRBJ1-5|12|many|TRBV20-1
SARGSGSNQPQH
>TRBJ2-7|11|many|TRBV20-1
SASRGRAYEQY
>TRBJ2-2|15|.|TRBV9
ASSSPWAGGATGELF
>TRBJ2-7|12|.|TRBV2
ASRGTSGSHEQY
>TRBJ2-7|13|many|TRBV27
ASSWPTSGSYEQY
>TRBJ2-7|10|many|TRBV4-3
ASSQGRREQY
>TRBJ2-7|13|many|TRBV6-5
ASSPSFGTYYEQY
>TRBJ2-7|14|many|TRBV28
ASSGRGARGSYEQY
>TRBJ2-7|9|many|TRBV11-2
ASSSRAEQY
>TRBJ1-1|14|many|TRBV29-1
SVDGQGANEGLGAF
>TRBJ2-7|11|.|TRBV10-1
ASSEGTAYEQY